The 29 T cell receptor beta chains given below trace back to one sample, sequenced in a study of T-cell memory formation after mild COVID-19. TCRdb recomputed calls from the 5' RACE reads with MiXCR, one row per CDR3 protein. The sample records around 340,000 distinct CDR3 sequences, 20% to 25% being singletons. The specimen sequenced was PBMCs or a T cell subset sorted from them (not recorded which). The receptor set was obtained from an adult woman who had mild COVID-19 (a few samples of this study predate the infection). Cell type and time point are not known.

This clonotype turned up a few times. The rearrangement links TRBV12-3 or TRBV12-4 to TRBJ2-7, with TRBD1 as a possible D gene (6 bases). V was clipped by 3 bases and J by 6 bases, with 15 bases between them. The CDR3 is made up of 14 amino acids. CDR3 amino acids: CASSFQGMSAEQYF. Written as DNA, the CDR3 is TGTGCCAGCAGTTTTCAGGGGATGAGCGCCGAGCAGTACTTC.

This rearrangement joins TRBV5-5 to TRBJ1-2, with D unclear. This CDR3 comprises 12 residues. Germline V gene lookup returns CDR1 SGHKS and CDR2 YYEKEE (reference sequence). Deletions cut 0 bases from V and 8 bases from J, with 8 bases between. The CDR3 region has the DNA TGTGCCAGCAGCTTGGATCTAGACGGCTACACCTTC. Amino acids: CASSLDLDGYTF.

This rearrangement joins TRBV20-1 to TRBJ2-3; the match to TRBD1 covers 10 bases. V was pared by 2 bases and J by 0 bases, with 5 bases of the junction left unmatched. The CDR3 runs 16 residues. Germline V gives CDR1 DFQATT, CDR2 SNEGSKA (reference sequence). CDR3 residues: CSARLGQGLSTDTQYF. CDR3 DNA: TGCAGTGCTAGATTGGGACAGGGGCTTAGCACAGATACGCAGTATTTT.

This rearrangement joins TRBV29-1 to TRBJ2-3; a weak D match, TRBD2 (6 bases). The CDR3 totals 15 residues. CDR1 and CDR2 (germline): SQVTM, ANQGSEA. The V end was cut by 2 bases, the J end by 0 bases, with 12 bases between. The CDR3: CSVELRGFSTDTQYF. The CDR3 nucleotides read TGCAGCGTTGAATTGCGGGGATTTAGCACAGATACGCAGTATTTT.

J is TRBJ2-2 and V is TRBV20-1; 8 bases are shared with TRBD2. CDR1 and CDR2 (germline): DFQATT, SNEGSKA (reference sequence). With 6 bases clipped from V and 1 base from J, the junction kept 4 bases outside the gene matches. The CDR3 contains 14 residues. This chain's CDR3 is CSATSGGNTGELFF. CDR3 nucleotides: TGCAGTGCCACTAGCGGAGGGAACACCGGGGAGCTGTTTTTT.

A few counts support this clonotype. The chain recombines TRBV4-1 with TRBJ2-7; TRBD2 matches 8 bases. Germline trimming cut 2 bases from V and 3 bases from J; bases unmatched to any gene: 12. The CDR3 is 17 amino acids. Germline CDR1 and CDR2: MGHRA and YSYEKL. CDR3 sequence (DNA): TGCGCCAGCAGCCAATTTGCGGGGGGTCTTTCCAACTACGAGCAGTACTTC. Translating it yields CASSQFAGGLSNYEQYF.

Here the CDR3 reads CASSPGQETFYEQYF. DNA for the CDR3: TGTGCCAGCTCACCGGGACAGGAGACCTTCTACGAGCAGTACTTC. The rearrangement joins TRBV18 to TRBJ2-7; 8 bases map to TRBD1. The CDR3 is 15 residues long. The germline V gene has CDR1 KGHSH and CDR2 LQKENI. Trimming at V came to 3 bases and at J to 3 bases, leaving 7 bases not matched to a gene.

This clonotype has more than one count but fewer than ten. The chain carries TRBV2 and TRBJ1-2; no reliable D call. Trimming removed 8 bases at V and 4 bases at J, with 8 bases between. Per the germline V gene, CDR1 is SNHLY and CDR2 is FYNNEI. The CDR3 totals 11 residues. This chain's CDR3 is CASFGSYGYTF. As DNA, the CDR3 is TGTGCCAGCTTCGGATCCTATGGCTACACCTTC.

DNA for the CDR3: TGCGCCAGCAGCGGGACAGCGGATAGTGAAAAACTGTTTTTT. Protein product: CASSGTADSEKLFF. This chain links TRBV5-1 with TRBJ1-4, with 7 positions matching TRBD1. The CDR3 consists of 14 residues. After removal of 4 bases from V and 7 bases from J, the junction contained 7 bases not matched to a gene. Per the germline V gene, CDR1 is SGHRS and CDR2 is YFSETQ. Using reference TRBV5-1 and TRBJ1-4 for the parts outside the CDR3, the full variable domain is KAGVTQTPRYLIKTRGQQVTLSCSPISGHRSVSWYQQTPGQGLQFLFEYFSETQRNKGNFPGRFSGRQFSNSRSEMNVSTLELGDSALYLCASSGTADSEKLFFGSGTQLSVL.

This clonotype came up a few times. This chain links TRBV2 with TRBJ2-1; 9 bases match TRBD1. The CDR3 is made up of 16 amino acids. Losses at the gene ends were 1 base for V and 7 bases for J; bases not matched to a gene: 8. Germline CDR1 reads SNHLY; CDR2 reads FYNNEI. CDR3 nucleotide sequence: TGTGCCAGCAGTGAAGATCCCTCCGGGACAGGGAATGAGCAGTTCTTC. It codes for CASSEDPSGTGNEQFF.

This clonotype was detected a few times. A much larger clone sits a single nucleotide away, making a read error possible. The J gene is TRBJ2-7, the V gene TRBV4-2; no clear D gene. The CDR3 runs to 15 residues. Germline V gives CDR1 LGHNA, CDR2 YNFKEQ. V lost 4 bases and J 3 bases, leaving 16 bases between the germline ends. CDR3 sequence: CASSPPGADLYEQYF. The CDR3 DNA is TGTGCCAGCAGCCCCCCAGGAGCCGACCTCTACGAGCAGTACTTC.

A few counts support this clonotype. This chain joins TRBV7-6 and TRBJ2-5; D ambiguous. Germline CDR1 is SGHVS and CDR2 is FNYEAQ. The germline V and J ends were trimmed by 0 bases and 9 bases, with 17 bases remaining between them. The CDR3 spans 15 residues. The CDR3 DNA reads as TGTGCCAGCAGCTTAGCGCCGAGCTCCCCAGTTTCCCAGTACTTC. This codes for CASSLAPSSPVSQYF.

The V and J genes are TRBV2 and TRBJ2-4; D unclear. This CDR3 comprises 14 residues. V gave up 2 bases and J gave up 1 base, with 6 bases separating them. Looked up from germline, CDR1 is SNHLY and CDR2 is FYNNEI. The CDR3 here is CASSESAAKNIQYF. CDR3 DNA sequence: TGTGCCAGCAGTGAATCGGCTGCCAAAAACATTCAGTACTTC.

This chain connects TRBV27 to TRBJ2-1; TRBD2 matches 11 bases. The V gene's germline CDR1 is MNHEY and CDR2 SMNVEV (reference sequence). There are 12 residues in the CDR3. Trimming took 8 bases from V and 9 from J; bases not matched to a gene: 3. CDR3 in DNA: TGTGCCAGCGGGACTAGCGGAGGTGAGCAGTTCTTC. It codes for CASGTSGGEQFF.

V usage is TRBV9 and J usage is TRBJ1-2; 11 bases are shared with TRBD1. Germline lookup yields CDR1 SGDLS and CDR2 YYNGEE. The CDR3 consists of 16 residues. Losses at the gene ends were 0 bases for V and 7 bases for J; bases not matched to a gene: 8. The CDR3 here is CASSVATDRGQLGYTF. The CDR3 coding sequence is TGTGCCAGCAGCGTAGCCACGGACAGGGGGCAACTTGGCTACACCTTC.

The gene calls are TRBV7-2 and TRBJ2-7, with D perhaps matching TRBD1 (6 bases). The V gene's germline CDR1 is SGHTA and CDR2 FQGNSA. The V end lost 10 bases, the J end lost 4 bases, and 11 bases lay between the germline ends. CDR3 length: 11 amino acids. The CDR3 coding sequence is TGTGCCACCTTAGGGGGTTACGAGCAGTACTTC. Translated, it gives CATLGGYEQYF.

The gene calls are TRBV30 and TRBJ2-2; D possibly corresponds to TRBD1 (7 bases). Trimming took 3 bases from V and 2 from J, leaving 13 bases between them. The CDR3 extends over 15 amino acids. CDR1 and CDR2 from the germline V gene are GTSNPN and SVGIG (reference sequence). CDR3 bases: TGTGCCTGGAGGGAGGGGGCGAGCAACACCGGGGAGCTGTTTTTT. It codes for CAWREGASNTGELFF.

This clonotype was recorded at least ten times. The chain carries TRBV4-2 and TRBJ1-4; 10 bases line up with TRBD1. The CDR3 has 15 residues. The V gene's germline CDR1 is LGHNA and CDR2 YNFKEQ. The V and J ends lost 2 bases and 7 bases, in that order; junction bases with no gene match: 4. This CDR3 reads CASSQPGQGSEKLFF. CDR3 DNA: TGTGCCAGCAGCCAACCGGGACAGGGGAGTGAAAAACTGTTTTTT.

This clonotype has a handful of counts. The chain recombines TRBV7-3 with TRBJ2-1; D gene uncertain. This CDR3 has 18 residues. In germline, CDR1 is SGHTA, CDR2 FQGTGA. The V gene lost 0 bases and the J gene lost 0 bases, with 15 bases spanning the gap. The CDR3 here is CASSLTQPTLSSYNEQFF. CDR3 bases: TGTGCCAGCAGCTTAACACAGCCGACCCTAAGCTCCTACAATGAGCAGTTCTTC.

In its sample, this clonotype was seen a few times. This chain joins TRBV20-1 and TRBJ1-1; no firm D call. Germline V gene data show CDR1 as DFQATT and CDR2 as SNEGSKA (reference sequence). This CDR3 has 12 amino acids. V lost 7 bases and J lost 5, with 14 bases in between. The chain's CDR3 is CSVLSLMTEAFF. In DNA, the CDR3 is TGCAGTGTTCTGTCCCTGATGACTGAAGCTTTCTTT.

The V call is TRBV29-1, the J call TRBJ2-7; D may match TRBD1 or TRBD2 (5 bases each). CDR1 SQVTM and CDR2 ANQGSEA come from the germline V gene. Trimming cost V 3 bases and J 7 bases, with 13 bases left between them. This CDR3 contains 12 residues. The CDR3 DNA reads TGCAGCGTTGAGGGGACCGTACGGGAGCAGTACTTC. Its translation: CSVEGTVREQYF.

In its sample, this clonotype was seen a few times. CDR3 DNA: TGCGCCAGCAGCCAAGAACAGGCATGGAACACTGAAGCTTTCTTT. This encodes CASSQEQAWNTEAFF. This rearrangement joins TRBV4-3 to TRBJ1-1; a possible D gene is TRBD1 (5 bases). The germline V and J ends were trimmed by 0 bases and 1 base, with 9 bases remaining between them. Germline V lookup: CDR1 LGHNA, CDR2 YSLEER. This CDR3 is built from 15 residues.

The gene calls are TRBV30 and TRBJ1-1, with D maybe TRBD1 (6 bases). Germline-derived CDR1 and CDR2 are GTSNPN and SVGIG (reference sequence). The V gene lost 3 bases and the J gene lost 3 bases, with 11 bases spanning the gap. This CDR3 comprises 13 residues. The CDR3 region has the DNA TGTGCCTGGAGACCGGGACACTACACTGAAGCTTTCTTT. It codes for CAWRPGHYTEAFF.

This clonotype has only a few counts. The chain carries TRBV4-1 and TRBJ2-3; D is ambiguous. Between the trimmed V and J ends, which lost 0 bases and 1 base, there was a span of 8 bases. The germline CDR1 and CDR2 sequences are MGHRA and YSYEKL. The CDR3 runs 15 residues. The CDR3 nucleotides are TGCGCCAGCAGCCAAGATGAAGGAGGCACAGATACGCAGTATTTT. Its protein product is CASSQDEGGTDTQYF.

This clonotype has just a few counts. The chain employs TRBV11-2 and TRBJ2-5; D is ambiguous. The CDR3 covers 15 residues. The V and J ends lost 2 bases and 5 bases respectively, with 15 bases between them. The germline CDR1 and CDR2 sequences are SGHAT and FQNNGV. The CDR3 spells CASSLLVGMGETQYF. The CDR3 nucleotides are TGTGCCAGCAGCTTATTAGTGGGGATGGGGGAGACCCAGTACTTC.

This clonotype came up many times. The chain recombines TRBV20-1 with TRBJ1-6; 7 nucleotides agree with TRBD1. The CDR3 runs to 14 residues. Germline V lookup: CDR1 DFQATT, CDR2 SNEGSKA (reference sequence). The CDR3 is CSVTARQGSSPLHF. CDR3 DNA sequence: TGCAGCGTAACAGCTAGACAGGGTAGTTCACCCCTCCACTTT.

The chain joins TRBV9 to TRBJ2-1; D ambiguous. The CDR3 contains 14 residues. V gave up 2 bases and J gave up 4 bases, with 10 bases separating them. Per the germline V gene, CDR1 is SGDLS and CDR2 is YYNGEE. CDR3 residues: CASSVASGYNEQFF. CDR3 DNA sequence: TGTGCCAGCAGCGTGGCTTCTGGGTACAATGAGCAGTTCTTC. Full variable domain (missing parts from reference TRBV9 and TRBJ2-1): DSGVTQTPKHLITATGQRVTLRCSPRSGDLSVYWYQQSLDQGLQFLIQYYNGEERAKGNILERFSAQQFPDLHSELNLSSLELGDSALYFCASSVASGYNEQFFGPGTRLTVL.

This clonotype occurred a few times. One end of the junction does not line up with germline, which may come from a read error. The chain is built from TRBV15 and TRBJ2-5; no reliable D call. The CDR3 extends over 9 amino acids. The germline V gene has CDR1 LNHNV and CDR2 YYDKDF (reference sequence). CDR3 in amino acids: CDYQETQYF. In nucleotides, the CDR3 is TGTGACTACCAGGAGACCCAGTACTTC.

This clonotype was recorded only once. At one of its ends the junction is not consistent with the germline gene, which may arise from a read error. The gene calls are TRBV7-7 and TRBJ2-1; 9 bases fit TRBD2. Germline V CDR1 and CDR2: SSHAT, FNYEAQ (reference sequence). This CDR3 contains 15 residues. CDR3 loop: CASSLGLALHNEQFF. CDR3 nucleotide sequence: TGTGCTAGCAGCCTCGGACTAGCGCTCCACAATGAGCAGTTCTTC.